Following are 10 T cell receptor beta chains from one sample sequenced in a study of T cells after yellow fever vaccination. TCRdb independently ran MiXCR on the 5' RACE reads; one entry per CDR3 protein. The sample includes about 50,000 distinct CDR3 sequences, around 6.2% of them seen just once. The specimen was PBMCs, either bulk or a sorted T-cell subset (CD4+, CD8+, memory, or dextramer-sorted; not recorded which), collected on the day of the yellow fever booster vaccination. The source of these receptors is a man in his late teens or twenties who received the YFV17D yellow fever vaccine.

This clonotype showed up just a few times. The genes are TRBV5-1 and TRBJ2-7, with D unclear. In germline, CDR1 is SGHRS, CDR2 YFSETQ. CDR3 size: 13 residues. Trimming stripped 0 bases from V and 3 bases from J, with 7 bases between. In nucleotides, the CDR3 is TGCGCCAGCAGCTTGGATCTACACTACGAGCAGTACTTC. Its protein is CASSLDLHYEQYF. The full variable domain, with the rest looked up from reference TRBV5-1 and TRBJ2-7, is KAGVTQTPRYLIKTRGQQVTLSCSPISGHRSVSWYQQTPGQGLQFLFEYFSETQRNKGNFPGRFSGRQFSNSRSEMNVSTLELGDSALYLCASSLDLHYEQYFGPGTRLTVT.

This clonotype was seen many times. The rearrangement links TRBV5-1 to TRBJ1-2; D is unresolved. The CDR3 has 13 amino acids. Deletions cut 4 bases from V and 8 bases from J, with 15 bases between. CDR1 is SGHRS and CDR2 is YFSETQ in the germline V gene. The CDR3, as DNA: TGCGCCAGCAGCCAAACTTCTACTGGCGGCTACACCTTC. Protein product: CASSQTSTGGYTF.

The J gene is TRBJ2-3, the V gene TRBV10-1, with D tentatively TRBD1 (5 bases). CDR1 WNHNN and CDR2 SYGVQD come from the germline V gene (reference sequence). V lost 0 bases, J lost 3 bases, and 10 bases lay in between. The length of the CDR3 is 15 residues. CDR3 nucleotide sequence: TGCGCCAGCAGTGAGTCGGGTGGGGCTACAGATACGCAGTATTTT. Amino acid sequence: CASSESGGATDTQYF.

V gene TRBV7-2 combines with J gene TRBJ2-1; 8 positions agree with TRBD2. Germline V gives CDR1 SGHTA, CDR2 FQGNSA. CDR3 size: 14 residues. V shed 9 bases, J shed 6 bases, and the junction held 10 bases outside the gene matches. This CDR3 is CASRGISGANEQFF. CDR3 bases: TGTGCCAGTAGAGGAATTAGCGGGGCCAATGAGCAGTTCTTC.

This clonotype showed up many times. The rearrangement uses TRBV20-1 and TRBJ2-3; 9 bases match TRBD2. The J segment lost 2 bases and the V segment lost 3 bases, leaving 6 bases of the junction unmatched. This CDR3 contains 15 residues. Germline V gene lookup returns CDR1 DFQATT and CDR2 SNEGSKA (reference sequence). The CDR3 DNA reads as TGCAGTGCTAGGTCCGCGGGGGGGCTCACAGATACGCAGTATTTT. Translating it yields CSARSAGGLTDTQYF.

This chain connects TRBV11-1 to TRBJ2-3; a weak D match, TRBD2 (5 bases). CDR3 length: 16 amino acids. V was clipped by 1 base and J by 4 bases, with 15 bases between them. Germline values: CDR1 SGHAT, CDR2 FQDESV (reference sequence). CDR3 in DNA: TGTGCCAGCAGCTTAGTGGATCTTAGCGTCGCAGATACGCAGTATTTT. The encoded protein is CASSLVDLSVADTQYF.

This clonotype was found many times. This CDR3 reads CASSSEDTQYF. The CDR3, as DNA: TGTGCCAGCAGTTCCGAAGATACGCAGTATTTT. This rearrangement joins TRBV12-3 or TRBV12-4 to TRBJ2-3; unclear D gene. The CDR3 extends over 11 amino acids. Between the trimmed V and J ends, which lost 4 bases and 5 bases, there was a span of 4 bases.

This rearrangement joins TRBV12-3 or TRBV12-4 to TRBJ1-3; D unresolved. This CDR3 comprises 14 residues. V gave up 7 bases and J gave up 4 bases, with 14 bases separating them. CDR3 sequence: CASKVREGGNTIYF. As DNA, the CDR3 is TGTGCCAGCAAGGTCCGGGAGGGCGGAAACACCATATATTTT.

Ten or more counts support this clonotype. The chain uses TRBV29-1 and TRBJ2-3, with a tentative D call TRBD2 (6 bases). CDR3 length: 15 amino acids. Trimming removed 6 bases from V and 2 bases from J, with 18 bases in between. CDR1 and CDR2 from the germline V gene are SQVTM and ANQGSEA. As DNA, the CDR3 is TGCAGCGTGGACGGGCTTGGGGGGAACACAGATACGCAGTATTTT. It codes for CSVDGLGGNTDTQYF.

Many counts were recorded for this clonotype. This chain uses TRBV20-1 with TRBJ1-2, with no clear D. Trimming stripped 1 base from V and 4 bases from J, with 13 bases between. Germline V gives CDR1 DFQATT, CDR2 SNEGSKA (reference sequence). CDR3 length: 14 amino acids. The CDR3 nucleotides are TGCAGTGCTAGAGCGGCGTACGTCGGCTATGGCTACACCTTC. This gives the protein CSARAAYVGYGYTF.